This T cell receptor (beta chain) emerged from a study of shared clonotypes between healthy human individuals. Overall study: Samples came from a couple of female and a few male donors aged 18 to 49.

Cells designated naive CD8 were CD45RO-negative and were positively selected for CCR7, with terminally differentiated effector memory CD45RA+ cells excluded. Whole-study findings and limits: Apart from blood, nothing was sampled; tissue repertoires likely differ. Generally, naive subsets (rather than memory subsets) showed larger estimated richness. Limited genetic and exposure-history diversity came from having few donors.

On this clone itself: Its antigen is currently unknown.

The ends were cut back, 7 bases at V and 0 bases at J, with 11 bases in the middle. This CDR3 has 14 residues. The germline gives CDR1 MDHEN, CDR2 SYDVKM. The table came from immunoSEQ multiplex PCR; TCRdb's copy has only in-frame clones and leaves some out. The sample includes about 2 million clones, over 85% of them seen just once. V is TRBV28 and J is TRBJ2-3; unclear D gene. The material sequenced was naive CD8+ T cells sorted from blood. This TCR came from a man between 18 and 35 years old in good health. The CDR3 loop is CASTPLTSTDTQYF. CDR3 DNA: TGTGCCAGCACCCCCCTTACTAGCACAGATACGCAGTATTTT.